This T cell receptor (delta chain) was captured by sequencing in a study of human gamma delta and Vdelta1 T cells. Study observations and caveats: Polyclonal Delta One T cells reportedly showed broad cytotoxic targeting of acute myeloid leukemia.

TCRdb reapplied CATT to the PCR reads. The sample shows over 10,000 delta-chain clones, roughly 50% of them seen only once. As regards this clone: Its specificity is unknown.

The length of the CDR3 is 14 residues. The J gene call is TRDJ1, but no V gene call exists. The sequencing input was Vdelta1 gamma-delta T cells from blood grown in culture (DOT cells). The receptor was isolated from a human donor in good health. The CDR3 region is CAKDKPPYTDKLIF. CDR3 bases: TGTGCAAAAGATAAACCCCCATACACCGATAAACTCATCTTT.